This is a list of T cell receptor beta chains from one sample in a study of blood T cell repertoires in COVID-19. Clones were sequenced by immunoSEQ multiplex PCR, and TCRdb holds only the in-frame ones, with some missing. Of 340,000 or so clones listed, around four fifths are singletons. Sequencing input: peripheral blood. The receptors shown here come from a man aged 30 to 39 with active or convalescent COVID-19. CDR3s include the opening cysteine and the closing phenylalanine or tryptophan. The D gene is left open where the match is weak. Rows may omit the clone size; those that give it use once, few, many or a size class.

TRBV7-6	-	TRBJ2-7	TRBD2	TGTGCCAGCAGCCTCGGGACTAGCAAAACCTACGAGCAGTACTTC	CASSLGTSKTYEQYF
TRBV29-1	-	TRBJ1-2	-	TGCAGCGTTGAAGGGGCGGGGGGAGGTTATGGCTACACCTTC	CSVEGAGGGYGYTF
TRBV7-9	-	TRBJ2-3	TRBD2	TGTGCCAGCAGTTCGAGCGGGAACACAGATACGCAGTATTTT	CASSSSGNTDTQYF
TRBV23-1	-	TRBJ1-2	-	TGCGCCAGCAGTCATCCGCCGACTTATGGCTACACCTTC	CASSHPPTYGYTF
TRBV7-2	-	TRBJ2-1	TRBD2	TGTGCCAGCAGGCTAGCGGGAGGGGCCTACAATGAGCAGTTCTTC	CASRLAGGAYNEQFF
TRBV6-6	-	TRBJ2-7	-	TGTGCCAGCAGTTCCCTGGGACACCAGAGCTCCTACGAGCAGTACTTC	CASSSLGHQSSYEQYF
TRBV18	-	TRBJ1-5	-	TGTGCCAGCTCACCGGCCCGGACAGTTAGCAATCAGCCCCAGCATTTT	CASSPARTVSNQPQHF
TRBV10-3	-	TRBJ2-1	TRBD1	TGTGCCAGCTCCGGGACAGGGGCCAATGAGCAGTTCTTC	CASSGTGANEQFF
TRBV10-3	once	TRBJ1-4	-	TGTGCCATCAGTGCCACAGGGGAAAAACTGTTTTTT	CAISATGEKLFF
TRBV30	-	TRBJ1-1	-	TGTGCCTGGAGATTCCGAGGGGGGGTTGAAGCTTTCTTT	CAWRFRGGVEAFF
TRBV4-3	-	TRBJ2-2	TRBD2	TGCGCCAGCAGCCACAGACTAGCGGGAGTAGGAGCCGGGGAGCTGTTTTTT	CASSHRLAGVGAGELFF
TRBV6-6	-	TRBJ2-2	TRBD1	TGTGCCAGCAGTTACTCCAGGACAGGGAACACCGGGGAGCTGTTTTTT	CASSYSRTGNTGELFF
TRBV7-9	-	TRBJ1-2	-	TGTGCCAGCAGCTTAGTCGGCAGGGATTCGAACTATGGCTACACCTTC	CASSLVGRDSNYGYTF
TRBV27	-	TRBJ2-1	TRBD2	TGTGCCAGCTCTTCCCCTAGCGGCGACTCCTACAATGAGCAGTTCTTC	CASSSPSGDSYNEQFF
TRBV4-3	many	TRBJ2-5	TRBD2	TGCGCCAGCGCCGACTTAGCGGGTGGAGGGGAGACCCAGTACTTC	CASADLAGGGETQYF
TRBV11-3	-	TRBJ2-3	TRBD2	TGTGCCAGCAGCCCCCCGGTCCGGCTAGCGGGTACAGATACGCAGTATTTT	CASSPPVRLAGTDTQYF
TRBV7-2	-	TRBJ1-2	-	TGTGCCAGCAGTTGGGGAGGGAAAAACTATGGCTACACCTTC	CASSWGGKNYGYTF
TRBV18	-	TRBJ2-7	-	TGTGCCAGCTCACCCTCGACTCTGCGGGGAGACCGAGGGTACGAGCAGTACTTC	CASSPSTLRGDRGYEQYF
TRBV7-9	-	TRBJ2-5	-	TGTGCCAGCAGCTTAACTACAGGAGAGACCCAGTACTTC	CASSLTTGETQYF
TRBV28	-	TRBJ2-5	TRBD1	TGTGCCAGCAGTCCCCTGACAGGGTTGGAGACCCAGTACTTC	CASSPLTGLETQYF
TRBV19	-	TRBJ2-3	-	TGTGCCAGTAGTATAAATACACCAGGCTTGGATACGCAGTATTTT	CASSINTPGLDTQYF
TRBV7-2	-	TRBJ2-7	-	TGTGCCAGCAGCTTAGACGGGGGTGCCTACGAGCAGTACTTC	CASSLDGGAYEQYF
TRBV6-5	-	TRBJ2-5	-	TGTGCCAGCAAGGGAGGGGGGACCCAAGAGACCCAGTACTTC	CASKGGGTQETQYF
TRBV5-4	-	TRBJ2-1	TRBD2	TGTGCCAGCAGCTTGGGAGGTGCGGGAGCAGGCTACAATGAGCAGTTCTTC	CASSLGGAGAGYNEQFF
TRBV28	-	TRBJ1-1	TRBD1	TGTGCCAGCAGTTTTAGGACAGGGTTTGCTTTCTTT	CASSFRTGFAFF
TRBV5-6	-	TRBJ2-3	TRBD2	TGTGCCAGCAGCCAGCTAGCGGGAGGAGCAGATACGCAGTATTTT	CASSQLAGGADTQYF
TRBV5-6	-	TRBJ1-2	-	TGTGCCAGCAGCCCCGGGAGGGGAAGCTATGGCTACACCTTC	CASSPGRGSYGYTF
TRBV5-1	-	TRBJ2-7	-	TGCGCCAGCAGCTTGGCCAGGGGTAACCACGAGCAGTACTTC	CASSLARGNHEQYF
TRBV18	-	TRBJ2-1	-	TGTGCCAGCTCACCTCCAGGGGTGTATGAGCAGTTCTTC	CASSPPGVYEQFF
TRBV4-1	-	TRBJ2-1	-	TGCGCCAGCAGCCAAGTCTCGCTAGTGGAATACAATGAGCAGTTCTTC	CASSQVSLVEYNEQFF
TRBV14	-	TRBJ2-3	TRBD2	TGTGCCAGCAGCCCGGGACTAGCTGTGGATACGCAGTATTTT	CASSPGLAVDTQYF
TRBV5-8	-	TRBJ1-2	-	TGTGCCAGCAGCTCCGTAACAGGGAGGGGTGGCTACACCTTC	CASSSVTGRGGYTF
TRBV5-5	once	TRBJ2-1	TRBD2	TGTGCCAGCAGCCTTAGCGGGGGGGCCTCCAATGAGCAGTTCTTC	CASSLSGGASNEQFF
TRBV21-1	-	TRBJ1-5	-	TGTGCCAGCAGCAAAGTGGGACACCGCCCAGTGGGTAATCAGCCCCAGCATTTT	CASSKVGHRPVGNQPQHF
TRBV7-9	-	TRBJ2-7	TRBD2	TGTGCCAGCAGCCCGGGGGGGCTCATCTCCTACGAGCAGTACTTC	CASSPGGLISYEQYF
TRBV7-8	-	TRBJ2-3	-	TGTGCCAGCAGCCGGCCCGTGGAGGATACGCAGTATTTT	CASSRPVEDTQYF
TRBV23-1	-	TRBJ1-6	-	TGCGCCAGCAGTCCGAATCGCCAGGGAGGGAATTCACCCCTCCACTTT	CASSPNRQGGNSPLHF
TRBV6-5	-	TRBJ2-2	TRBD1	TGTGCCAGCAGTTACCCCGGGACAGGGAACACCGGGGAGCTGTTTTTT	CASSYPGTGNTGELFF
TRBV10-3	few	TRBJ1-5	-	TGTGCCATCAGCCTAGATGGGTTAAGCAATCAGCCCCAGCATTTT	CAISLDGLSNQPQHF
TRBV3-1/TRBV3-2	-	TRBJ2-1	TRBD1	TGTGCCAGCAGCCTTCGACAGGGGGTATACAATGAGCAGTTCTTC	CASSLRQGVYNEQFF
TRBV3-1/TRBV3-2	-	TRBJ1-2	-	TGTGCCAGCAGCGAGGGGGGGTTAACGTATGGCTACACCTTC	CASSEGGLTYGYTF
TRBV27	few	TRBJ2-1	TRBD1	TGTGCCAGCAGTTTAAGGGGGCGGGTGCAGTTCTTC	CASSLRGRVQFF
TRBV19	-	TRBJ1-6	TRBD1	TGTGCCAGTACTGACAGGGGGCAAAATTCACCCCTCCACTTT	CASTDRGQNSPLHF
TRBV5-1	-	TRBJ2-3	-	TGCGCCAGCAGCATGATCCTCGGGGGCACAGATACGCAGTATTTT	CASSMILGGTDTQYF
TRBV5-6	-	TRBJ2-5	TRBD1	TGTGCCAGCAGCTTAGGGACAGGGCGGGAGACCCAGTACTTC	CASSLGTGRETQYF
TRBV29-1	once	TRBJ1-2	-	TGCAGCGTTGGTGAGGCGGGCTACACCTTC	CSVGEAGYTF
TRBV4-1	-	TRBJ1-4	-	TGCGCCAGCAGCCCTCGACAGCCCTCTAATGAAAAACTGTTTTTT	CASSPRQPSNEKLFF
TRBV2	-	TRBJ2-7	-	TGTGCCAGCAGGAGGACTATACTCTCCTACGAGCAGTACTTC	CASRRTILSYEQYF
TRBV7-2	-	TRBJ2-1	-	TGTGCCAGCAGCTTGGCGGGGCTTAACAGGTGGTATGAGCAGTTCTTC	CASSLAGLNRWYEQFF
TRBV2	-	TRBJ1-2	-	TGTGCCAGCACCTGGACTGCCTCCTATGGCTACACCTTC	CASTWTASYGYTF
TRBV7-2	-	TRBJ2-7	TRBD1	TGTGCCAGCAGCTTTCGGACAGGGCCCTACGAGCAGTACTTC	CASSFRTGPYEQYF